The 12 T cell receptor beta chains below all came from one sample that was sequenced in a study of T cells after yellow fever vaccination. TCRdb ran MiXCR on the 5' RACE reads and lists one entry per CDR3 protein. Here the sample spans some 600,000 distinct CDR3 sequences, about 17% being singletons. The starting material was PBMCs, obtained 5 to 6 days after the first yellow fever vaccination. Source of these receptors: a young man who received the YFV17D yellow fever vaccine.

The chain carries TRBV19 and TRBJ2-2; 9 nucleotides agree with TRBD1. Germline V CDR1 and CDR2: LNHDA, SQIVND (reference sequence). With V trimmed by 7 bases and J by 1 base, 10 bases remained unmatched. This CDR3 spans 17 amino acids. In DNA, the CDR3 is TGTGCCAGTACCTCAAGGACAGGGGTGGAGAACACCGGGGAGCTGTTTTTT. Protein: CASTSRTGVENTGELFF.

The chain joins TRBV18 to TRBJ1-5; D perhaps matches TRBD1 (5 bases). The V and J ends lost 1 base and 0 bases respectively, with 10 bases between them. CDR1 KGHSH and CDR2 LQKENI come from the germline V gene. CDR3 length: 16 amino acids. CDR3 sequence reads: CASSPQGPYSNQPQHF. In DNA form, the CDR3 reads TGTGCCAGCTCACCACAGGGGCCCTATAGCAATCAGCCCCAGCATTTT.

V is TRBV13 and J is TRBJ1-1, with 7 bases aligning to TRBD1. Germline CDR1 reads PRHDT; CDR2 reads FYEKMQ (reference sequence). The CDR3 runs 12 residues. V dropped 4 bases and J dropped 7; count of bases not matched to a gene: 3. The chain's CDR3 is CASSSGQVEAFF. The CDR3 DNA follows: TGTGCCAGCAGCTCCGGACAGGTTGAAGCTTTCTTT.

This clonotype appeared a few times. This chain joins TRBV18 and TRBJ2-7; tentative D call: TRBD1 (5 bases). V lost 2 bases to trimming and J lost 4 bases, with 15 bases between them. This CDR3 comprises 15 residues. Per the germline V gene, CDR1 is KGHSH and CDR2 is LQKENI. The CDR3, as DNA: TGTGCCAGCTCACCATATGACAGCTCCACTTACGAGCAGTACGTC. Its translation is CASSPYDSSTYEQYV.

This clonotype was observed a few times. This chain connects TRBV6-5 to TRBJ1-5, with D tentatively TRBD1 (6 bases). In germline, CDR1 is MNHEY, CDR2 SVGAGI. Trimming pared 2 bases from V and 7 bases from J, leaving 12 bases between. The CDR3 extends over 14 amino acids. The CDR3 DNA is TGTGCCAGCAGTTACGGGGGGCCTAACCAGCCCCAGCATTTT. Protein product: CASSYGGPNQPQHF.

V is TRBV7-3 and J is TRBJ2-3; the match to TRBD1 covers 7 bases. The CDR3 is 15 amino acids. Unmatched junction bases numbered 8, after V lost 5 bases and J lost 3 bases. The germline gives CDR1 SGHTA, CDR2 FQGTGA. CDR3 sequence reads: CASSADRSRTDTQYF. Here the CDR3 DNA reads TGTGCCAGCAGCGCGGACAGGAGTAGGACAGATACGCAGTATTTT.

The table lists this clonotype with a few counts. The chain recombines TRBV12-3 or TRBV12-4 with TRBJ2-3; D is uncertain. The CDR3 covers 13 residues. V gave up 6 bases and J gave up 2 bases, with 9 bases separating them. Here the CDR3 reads CASSRHLTDTQYF. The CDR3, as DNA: TGTGCCAGCAGCCGCCATCTCACAGATACGCAGTATTTT.

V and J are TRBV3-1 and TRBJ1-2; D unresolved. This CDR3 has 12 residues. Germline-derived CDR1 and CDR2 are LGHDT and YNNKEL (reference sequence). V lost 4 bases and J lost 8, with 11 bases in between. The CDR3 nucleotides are TGTGCCAGCAGCCTCGACGGGAAAGGCTACACCTTC. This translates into CASSLDGKGYTF.

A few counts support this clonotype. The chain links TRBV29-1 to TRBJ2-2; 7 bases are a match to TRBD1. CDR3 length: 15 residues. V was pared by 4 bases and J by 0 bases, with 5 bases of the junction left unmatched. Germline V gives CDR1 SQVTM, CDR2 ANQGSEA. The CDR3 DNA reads TGCAGCGTTGGGGGACAGACCGCGAACACCGGGGAGCTGTTTTTT. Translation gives CSVGGQTANTGELFF.

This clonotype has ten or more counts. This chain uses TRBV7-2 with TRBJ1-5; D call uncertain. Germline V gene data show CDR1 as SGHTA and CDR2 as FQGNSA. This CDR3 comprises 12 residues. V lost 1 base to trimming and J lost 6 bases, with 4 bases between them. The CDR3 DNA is TGTGCCAGCAGCTTAGATGCTCAGCCCCAGCATTTT. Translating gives CASSLDAQPQHF. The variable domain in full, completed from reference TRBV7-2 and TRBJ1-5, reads GAGVSQSPSNKVTEKGKDVELRCDPISGHTALYWYRQSLGQGLEFLIYFQGNSAPDKSGLPSDRFSAERTGGSVSTLTIQRTQQEDSAVYLCASSLDAQPQHFGDGTRLSIL.

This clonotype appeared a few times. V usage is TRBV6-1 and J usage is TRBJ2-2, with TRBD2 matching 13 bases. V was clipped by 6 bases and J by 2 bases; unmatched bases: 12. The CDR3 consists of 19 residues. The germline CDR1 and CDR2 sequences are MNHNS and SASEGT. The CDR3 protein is CASSRTGLAGAVNTGELFF. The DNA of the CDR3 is TGTGCCAGCAGCCGGACTGGACTAGCGGGGGCCGTAAACACCGGGGAGCTGTTTTTT.

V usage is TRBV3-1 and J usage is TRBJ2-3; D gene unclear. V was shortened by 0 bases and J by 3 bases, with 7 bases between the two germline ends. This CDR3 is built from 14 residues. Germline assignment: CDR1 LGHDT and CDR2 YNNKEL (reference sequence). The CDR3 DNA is TGTGCCAGCAGCCAAGACGGCGGAACAGATACGCAGTATTTT. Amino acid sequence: CASSQDGGTDTQYF.